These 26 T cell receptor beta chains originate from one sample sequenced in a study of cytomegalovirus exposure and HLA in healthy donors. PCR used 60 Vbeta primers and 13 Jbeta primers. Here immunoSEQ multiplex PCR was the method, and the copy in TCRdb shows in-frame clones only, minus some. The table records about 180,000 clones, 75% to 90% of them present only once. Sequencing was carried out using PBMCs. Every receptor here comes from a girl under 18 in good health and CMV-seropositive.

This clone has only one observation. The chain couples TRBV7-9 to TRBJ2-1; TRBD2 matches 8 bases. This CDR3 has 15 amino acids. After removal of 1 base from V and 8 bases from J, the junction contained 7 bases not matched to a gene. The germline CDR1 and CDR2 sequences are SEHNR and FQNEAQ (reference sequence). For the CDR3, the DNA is TGTGCCAGCAGCTTAGGGGTTAGCGGGATCGATGAGCAGTTCTTC. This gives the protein CASSLGVSGIDEQFF.

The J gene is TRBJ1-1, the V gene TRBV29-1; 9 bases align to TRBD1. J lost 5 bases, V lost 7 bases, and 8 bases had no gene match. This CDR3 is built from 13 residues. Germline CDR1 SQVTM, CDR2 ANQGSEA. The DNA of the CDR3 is TGCAGCGCCGGACAGGGGAGGTTAACTGAAGCTTTCTTT. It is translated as CSAGQGRLTEAFF.

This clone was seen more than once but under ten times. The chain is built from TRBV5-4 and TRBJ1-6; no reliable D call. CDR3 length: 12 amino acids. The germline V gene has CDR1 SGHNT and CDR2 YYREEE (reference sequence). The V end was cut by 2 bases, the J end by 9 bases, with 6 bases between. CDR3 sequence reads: CASSFGGSPLHF. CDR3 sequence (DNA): TGTGCCAGCAGCTTCGGCGGTTCACCCCTCCACTTT.

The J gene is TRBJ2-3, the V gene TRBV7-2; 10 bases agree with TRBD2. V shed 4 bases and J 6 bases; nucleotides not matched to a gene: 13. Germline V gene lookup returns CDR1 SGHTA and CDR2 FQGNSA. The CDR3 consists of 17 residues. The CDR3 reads CASSSIPSGSTWDTQYF. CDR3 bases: TGTGCCAGCAGCTCTATCCCTAGCGGGAGTACTTGGGATACGCAGTATTTT.

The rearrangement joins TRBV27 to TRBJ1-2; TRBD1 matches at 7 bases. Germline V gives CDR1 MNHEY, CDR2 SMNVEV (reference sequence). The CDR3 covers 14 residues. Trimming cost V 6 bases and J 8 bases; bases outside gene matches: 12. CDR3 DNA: TGTGCCAGCAGCTCACCCGCAGGGGGGAACGGCTACACCTTC. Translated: CASSSPAGGNGYTF.

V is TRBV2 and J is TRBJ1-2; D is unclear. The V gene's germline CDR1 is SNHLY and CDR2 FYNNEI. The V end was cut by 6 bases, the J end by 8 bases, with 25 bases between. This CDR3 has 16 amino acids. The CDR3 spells CASRKRLIFITEGYTF. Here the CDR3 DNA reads TGTGCCAGCAGGAAGCGGCTAATCTTCATTACGGAGGGCTACACCTTC.

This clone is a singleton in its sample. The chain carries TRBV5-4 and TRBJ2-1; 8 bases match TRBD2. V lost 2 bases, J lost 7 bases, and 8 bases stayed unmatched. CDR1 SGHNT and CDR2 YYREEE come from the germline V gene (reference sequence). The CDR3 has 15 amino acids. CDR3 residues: CASSFAGRAVNEQFF. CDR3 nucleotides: TGTGCCAGCAGCTTCGCCGGGAGGGCCGTGAATGAGCAGTTCTTC.

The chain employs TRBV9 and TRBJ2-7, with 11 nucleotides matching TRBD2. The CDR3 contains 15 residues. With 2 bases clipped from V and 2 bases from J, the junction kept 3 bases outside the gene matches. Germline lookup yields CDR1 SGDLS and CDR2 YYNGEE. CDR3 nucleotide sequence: TGTGCCAGCAGCGTGACTAGCGGGATTACCTACGAGCAGTACTTC. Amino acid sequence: CASSVTSGITYEQYF. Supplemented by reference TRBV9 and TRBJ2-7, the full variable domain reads DSGVTQTPKHLITATGQRVTLRCSPRSGDLSVYWYQQSLDQGLQFLIQYYNGEERAKGNILERFSAQQFPDLHSELNLSSLELGDSALYFCASSVTSGITYEQYFGPGTRLTVT.

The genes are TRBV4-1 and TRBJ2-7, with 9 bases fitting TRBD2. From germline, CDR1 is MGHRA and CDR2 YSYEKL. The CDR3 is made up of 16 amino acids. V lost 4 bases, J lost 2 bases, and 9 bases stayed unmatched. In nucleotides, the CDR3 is TGCGCCAGCAGCCCCCTAGGCGCGGGAGGGGCCTACGAGCAGTACTTC. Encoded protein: CASSPLGAGGAYEQYF.

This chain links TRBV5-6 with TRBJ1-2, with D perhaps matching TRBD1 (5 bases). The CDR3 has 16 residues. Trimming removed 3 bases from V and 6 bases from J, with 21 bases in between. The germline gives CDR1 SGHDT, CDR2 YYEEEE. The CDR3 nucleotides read TGTGCCAGCAGCTCGGGACCGGGACTGCGACCTGATGGCTACACCTTC. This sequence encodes CASSSGPGLRPDGYTF.

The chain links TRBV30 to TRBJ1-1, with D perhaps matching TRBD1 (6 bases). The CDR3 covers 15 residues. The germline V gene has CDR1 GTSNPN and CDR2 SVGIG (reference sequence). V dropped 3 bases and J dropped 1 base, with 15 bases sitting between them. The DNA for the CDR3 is TGTGCCTGGAGACTACAGGGCCTACAGAACACTGAAGCTTTCTTT. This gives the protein CAWRLQGLQNTEAFF.

DNA for the CDR3: TGTGCCAGAAGCTTGGGACTGGGACAGGACAACAAGAATCAGCCCCAGCATTTT. Translated: CARSLGLGQDNKNQPQHF. The rearrangement links TRBV5-3 to TRBJ1-5, with TRBD1 matching 8 bases. TRBV5-3 falls under the ORF class, with uncertain function. The CDR3 has 18 amino acids. V trimming: 0 bases; J trimming: 4 bases; junction bases outside the gene matches: 12.

This CDR3 reads CASRKREVNTGELFF. The DNA for the CDR3 is TGTGCCAGCAGAAAGCGGGAGGTTAACACCGGGGAGCTGTTTTTT. This sequence joins TRBV7-2 and TRBJ2-2; 9 bases match TRBD2. V lost 6 bases and J lost 2; bases outside the gene matches: 4. The germline V gene encodes CDR1 SGHTA and CDR2 FQGNSA. This CDR3 has 15 residues.

The CDR3 spells CASSSEWAGVVDTQYF. The CDR3 coding sequence is TGTGCCAGCAGCTCAGAATGGGCGGGAGTTGTAGATACGCAGTATTTT. This chain connects TRBV7-9 to TRBJ2-3, with 7 bases identical to TRBD2. The CDR3 spans 16 residues. The junction had 12 bases not matched to a gene; V was cut back by 4 bases and J by 5 bases. The germline gives CDR1 SEHNR, CDR2 FQNEAQ (reference sequence).

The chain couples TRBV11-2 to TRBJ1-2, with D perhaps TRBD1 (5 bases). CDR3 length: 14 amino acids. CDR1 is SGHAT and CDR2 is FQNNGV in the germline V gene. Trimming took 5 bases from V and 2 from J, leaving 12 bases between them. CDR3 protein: CASSPTDINYGYTF. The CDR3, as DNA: TGTGCCAGCAGCCCTACGGACATCAACTATGGCTACACCTTC. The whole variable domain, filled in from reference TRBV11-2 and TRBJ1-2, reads EAGVAQSPRYKIIEKRQSVAFWCNPISGHATLYWYQQILGQGPKLLIQFQNNGVVDDSQLPKDRFSAERLKGVDSTLKIQPAKLEDSAVYLCASSPTDINYGYTFGSGTRLTVV.

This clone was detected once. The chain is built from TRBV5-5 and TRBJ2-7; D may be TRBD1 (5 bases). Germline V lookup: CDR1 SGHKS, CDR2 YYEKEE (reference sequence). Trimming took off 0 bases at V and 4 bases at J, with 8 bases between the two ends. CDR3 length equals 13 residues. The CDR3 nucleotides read TGTGCCAGCAGCTTGGGCAGGGTTTACGAGCAGTACTTC. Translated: CASSLGRVYEQYF.

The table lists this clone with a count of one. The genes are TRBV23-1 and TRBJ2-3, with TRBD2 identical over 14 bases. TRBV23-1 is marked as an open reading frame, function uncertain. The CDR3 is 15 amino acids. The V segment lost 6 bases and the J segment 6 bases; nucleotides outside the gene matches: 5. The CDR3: CASRRTSGGWDTQYF. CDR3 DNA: TGCGCCAGCAGGAGGACTAGCGGGGGGTGGGATACGCAGTATTTT.

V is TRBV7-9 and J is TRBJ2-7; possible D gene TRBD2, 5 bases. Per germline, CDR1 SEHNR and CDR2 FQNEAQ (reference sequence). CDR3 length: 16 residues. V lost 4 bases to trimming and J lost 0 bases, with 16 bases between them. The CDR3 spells CASSWGAVWSSYEQYF. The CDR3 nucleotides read TGTGCCAGCAGCTGGGGAGCGGTATGGAGCTCCTACGAGCAGTACTTC.

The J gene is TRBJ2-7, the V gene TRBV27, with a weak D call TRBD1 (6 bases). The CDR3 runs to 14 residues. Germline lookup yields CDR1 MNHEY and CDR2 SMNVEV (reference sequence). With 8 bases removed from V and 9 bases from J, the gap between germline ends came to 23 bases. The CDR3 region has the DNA TGTGCCAGCCGGACGGGACACCCTCATGAAGTGCAGTACTTC. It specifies CASRTGHPHEVQYF.

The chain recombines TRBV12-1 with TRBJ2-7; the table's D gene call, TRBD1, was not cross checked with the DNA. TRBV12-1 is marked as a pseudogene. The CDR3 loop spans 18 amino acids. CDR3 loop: CASSTPWDRGRELKEQYF. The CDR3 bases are TGTGCCAGCAGCACCCCTTGGGACAGGGGAAGGGAGTTAAAAGAGCAGTACTTC.

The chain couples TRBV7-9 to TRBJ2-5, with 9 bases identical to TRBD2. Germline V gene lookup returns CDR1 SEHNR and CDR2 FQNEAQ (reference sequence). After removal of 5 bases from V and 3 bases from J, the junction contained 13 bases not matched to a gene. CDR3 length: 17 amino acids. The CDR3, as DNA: TGTGCCAGCAGCCCGGGGGGCGGGAGGGCCCGGGAAGAGACCCAGTACTTC. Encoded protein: CASSPGGGRAREETQYF. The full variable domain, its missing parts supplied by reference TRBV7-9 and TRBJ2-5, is DTGVSQNPRHKITKRGQNVTFRCDPISEHNRLYWYRQTLGQGPEFLTYFQNEAQLEKSRLLSDRFSAERPKGSFSTLEIQRTEQGDSAMYLCASSPGGGRAREETQYFGPGTRLLVL.

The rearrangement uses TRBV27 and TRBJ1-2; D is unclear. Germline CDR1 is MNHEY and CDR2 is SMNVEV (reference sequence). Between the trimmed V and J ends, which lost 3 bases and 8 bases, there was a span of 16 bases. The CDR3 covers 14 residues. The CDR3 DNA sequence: TGTGCCAGCAGTTTGGCCGGCTCTAGAAGAGGCTACACCTTC. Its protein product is CASSLAGSRRGYTF.

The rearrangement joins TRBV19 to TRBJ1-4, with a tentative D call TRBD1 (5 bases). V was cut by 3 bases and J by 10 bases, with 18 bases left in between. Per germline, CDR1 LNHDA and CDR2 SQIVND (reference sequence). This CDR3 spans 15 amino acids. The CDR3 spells CASSMEGNPSGKLFF. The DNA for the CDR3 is TGTGCCAGTAGTATGGAGGGGAACCCAAGCGGAAAACTGTTTTTT.

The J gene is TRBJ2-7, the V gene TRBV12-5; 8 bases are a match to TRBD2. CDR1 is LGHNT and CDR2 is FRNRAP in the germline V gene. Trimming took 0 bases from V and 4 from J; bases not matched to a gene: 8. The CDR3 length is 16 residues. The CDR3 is CASGLVLAGGAYEQYF. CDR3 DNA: TGTGCTAGTGGTTTGGTACTTGCGGGAGGCGCGTACGAGCAGTACTTC.

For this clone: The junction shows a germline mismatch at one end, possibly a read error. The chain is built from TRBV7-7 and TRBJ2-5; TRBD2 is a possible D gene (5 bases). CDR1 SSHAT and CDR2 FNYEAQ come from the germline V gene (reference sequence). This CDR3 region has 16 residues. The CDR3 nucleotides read TGTGCTAGCAGCTTAGACTCGTCGGCGTGGGAGGAGACCCAGTACTTC. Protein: CASSLDSSAWEETQYF.

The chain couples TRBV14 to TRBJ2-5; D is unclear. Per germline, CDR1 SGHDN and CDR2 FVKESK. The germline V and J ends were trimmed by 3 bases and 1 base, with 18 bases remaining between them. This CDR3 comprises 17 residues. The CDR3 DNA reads TGTGCCAGCAGCCACGTATCCTGGCTCCCGTCCCAAGAGACCCAGTACTTC. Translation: CASSHVSWLPSQETQYF.